This T cell receptor beta chain was retrieved from a study of blood T cell repertoires in COVID-19. Sequenced by immunoSEQ multiplex PCR; TCRdb stores in-frame clones only, minus some. Among 650,000 to 800,000 clones listed, about 90% were seen once. Trimming removed 3 bases from V and 5 bases from J, with 10 bases in between. CDR1 and CDR2 (germline): LNHDA, SQIVND (reference sequence). This CDR3 is 13 amino acids long. This receptor was obtained from a woman aged 18-35 years with acute or convalescent COVID-19. The source material was peripheral blood. The chain couples TRBV19 to TRBJ1-1; D unresolved. The CDR3 DNA sequence: TGTGCCAGTAGTATGAGGGTGGAAACTGAAGCTTTCTTT. Translating gives CASSMRVETEAFF.